The text below deals with one T cell receptor (beta chain). The sample is drawn from a study of blood T cell repertoires in COVID-19. Across the study: From T cells, B-cell-depleted T cells, or PBMCs came the material, which was cDNA or gDNA.

Allocation to cohorts depended on clinical history reported by the participants. The germline gives CDR1 MGHRA, CDR2 YSYEKL. The V gene lost 1 base and the J gene lost 0 bases, with 13 bases spanning the gap. There are 17 residues in the CDR3. Profiled with immunoSEQ multiplex PCR; TCRdb holds only in-frame clones, not every one. This sample carries about 190,000 clones, approximately 88% of them seen once, and the ten largest clones take approximately 3%. This clonotype originated in a woman in her 30s who had recovered from COVID-19. The source material was PBMCs or T cells enriched from blood (not recorded which). The V gene is TRBV4-1, the J gene TRBJ2-4; TRBD2 might be the D (6 bases). The CDR3 here is CASSQVWLGLAKNIQYF. DNA of the CDR3: TGCGCCAGCAGCCAAGTTTGGTTGGGACTAGCCAAAAACATTCAGTACTTC.